These 21 T cell receptor beta chains were sequenced from one sample in a study of T-cell memory formation after mild COVID-19. MiXCR was run by TCRdb on the 5' RACE reads, yielding one entry per CDR3 protein. The table has roughly 400,000 distinct CDR3 sequences, more than 20% seen once. Sequenced material: PBMCs or a T cell subset sorted from them (not recorded which). All receptors come from an adult woman who had mild COVID-19 (a few samples of this study predate the infection). Cell type and time point are not known.

The genes are TRBV12-3 or TRBV12-4 and TRBJ1-3; 8 bases are a match to TRBD1. With V trimmed by 6 bases and J by 14 bases, 9 bases remained unmatched. The CDR3 has 12 residues. In nucleotides, the CDR3 is TGTGCCAGCAGCCGGACAGGGCCAGGTTTATATTTT. Translation gives CASSRTGPGLYF.

This clonotype appeared a few times. The gene calls are TRBV3-1 and TRBJ1-1; D gene unclear. Germline V gene data show CDR1 as LGHDT and CDR2 as YNNKEL (reference sequence). The CDR3 extends over 16 amino acids. Trimming shortened V by 4 bases and J by 0 bases, and 15 bases separated the two germline ends. This chain's CDR3 is CASSLEGTGMNTEAFF. The CDR3 coding sequence is TGTGCCAGCAGCCTCGAAGGTACGGGGATGAACACTGAAGCTTTCTTT.

This clonotype turned up a few times. J is TRBJ2-3 and V is TRBV28, with 7 bases that match TRBD2. Germline trimming cut 8 bases from V and 0 bases from J; bases unmatched to any gene: 5. Per germline, CDR1 MDHEN and CDR2 SYDVKM. CDR3 length: 14 residues. CDR3 coding DNA: TGTGCCAGCCAGCCGGGACTAAGCACAGATACGCAGTATTTT. This translates into CASQPGLSTDTQYF.

The chain employs TRBV7-2 and TRBJ1-5; no reliable D call. Looked up from germline, CDR1 is SGHTA and CDR2 is FQGNSA. The CDR3 sequence is 13 residues long. The ends were cut back, 1 base at V and 5 bases at J, with 6 bases in the middle. CDR3 sequence: CASSLVSHQPQHF. The CDR3 nucleotides read TGTGCCAGCAGCTTAGTTTCCCATCAGCCCCAGCATTTT.

This clonotype was detected only a few times. The chain links TRBV12-3 or TRBV12-4 to TRBJ2-7; possibly TRBD2 for D (5 bases). CDR3 length: 13 amino acids. Trimming took off 10 bases at V and 0 bases at J, with 13 bases between the two ends. CDR3 region: CAIRLRGSYEQYF. DNA for the CDR3: TGTGCCATCAGATTACGGGGCTCCTACGAGCAGTACTTC.

This clonotype was counted many times. The J gene is TRBJ2-3, the V gene TRBV24-1; D not certain. Per germline, CDR1 KGHDR and CDR2 SFDVKD. The CDR3 consists of 13 residues. CDR3 in amino acids: CAAQRSGGDTQYF. As DNA, the CDR3 is TGTGCTGCCCAAAGGTCTGGCGGAGATACGCAGTATTTT.

This clonotype was found once. It is unclear where the CDR3 begins or ends on the DNA, so no DNA is shown, and the CDR3 is as TCRdb lists it. The J gene is TRBJ2-1, the V gene TRBV7-8; the table's D call, TRBD2, was not checked against the DNA. The CDR3 totals 16 residues, both ends included. CDR1 is SGHVS, CDR2 FQNEAQ, per germline. The CDR3 protein is CASSSRDSAVLRWQFF.

The gene calls are TRBV5-6 and TRBJ2-5; D possibly corresponds to TRBD2 (5 bases). The CDR3 is 13 amino acids. Germline V gives CDR1 SGHDT, CDR2 YYEEEE. V lost 2 bases and J lost 10, with 15 bases in between. CDR3 DNA sequence: TGTGCCAGCAGCTTAGGACCCCTGGGGAGCCAGTACTTC. This encodes CASSLGPLGSQYF. Supplemented by reference TRBV5-6 and TRBJ2-5, the full variable domain reads DAGVTQSPTHLIKTRGQQVTLRCSPKSGHDTVSWYQQALGQGPQFIFQYYEEEERQRGNFPDRFSGHQFPNYSSELNVNALLLGDSALYLCASSLGPLGSQYFGPGTRLLVL.

Many counts were recorded for this clonotype. The genes are TRBV7-6 and TRBJ1-3, with unresolved D. This CDR3 region has 15 residues. The germline V and J ends were trimmed by 5 bases and 0 bases, with 11 bases remaining between them. The germline CDR1 and CDR2 sequences are SGHVS and FNYEAQ. The CDR3 sequence: CASSPTPSSGNTIYF. The CDR3 DNA is TGTGCCAGCAGCCCGACGCCCAGCTCTGGAAACACCATATATTTT. The full variable domain, with the rest looked up from reference TRBV7-6 and TRBJ1-3, is GAGVSQSPRYKVTKRGQDVALRCDPISGHVSLYWYRQALGQGPEFLTYFNYEAQQDKSGLPNDRFSAERPEGSISTLTIQRTEQRDSAMYRCASSPTPSSGNTIYFGEGSWLTVV.

This chain links TRBV12-3 or TRBV12-4 with TRBJ2-2; TRBD2 aligns across 8 bases. Trimming removed 6 bases from V and 7 bases from J; junction bases left unmatched: 10. This CDR3 has 15 amino acids. The CDR3 DNA reads TGTGCCAGCAGAGCATCAGCGGGAGAGGGCGGGGAGCTGTTTTTT. As protein: CASRASAGEGGELFF.

Note on this clonotype: The junction departs from the called germline gene at one end, perhaps through a read error. The chain recombines TRBV29-1 with TRBJ2-7; 8 bases match TRBD1. This CDR3 spans 15 amino acids. The germline gives CDR1 SQVTM, CDR2 ANQGSEA. CDR3 region: CSDESRRTGFYEQYF. The DNA for the CDR3 is TGCAGCGATGAAAGTAGGCGGACAGGGTTCTACGAGCAGTACTTC.

This clonotype was observed a single time. V gene TRBV7-9 combines with J gene TRBJ2-7; 9 nucleotides agree with TRBD2. The CDR3 has 13 amino acids. Looked up from germline, CDR1 is SEHNR and CDR2 is FQNEAQ (reference sequence). After removal of 6 bases from V and 2 bases from J, the junction contained 2 bases not matched to a gene. CDR3 residues: CASRASGTYEQYF. The CDR3 bases are TGTGCCAGCAGGGCTAGCGGGACCTACGAGCAGTACTTC.

This chain joins TRBV7-9 and TRBJ2-1; D gene unclear. Germline V gives CDR1 SEHNR, CDR2 FQNEAQ (reference sequence). V was clipped by 2 bases and J by 0 bases, with 8 bases between them. The CDR3 runs 15 residues. The CDR3 nucleotides are TGTGCCAGCAGCTTAAGAGTCGGCTCCTACAATGAGCAGTTCTTC. It specifies CASSLRVGSYNEQFF.

The gene calls are TRBV6-1 and TRBJ2-6; D possibly matches TRBD1 or TRBD2 (7 bases each). With 8 bases removed from V and 0 bases from J, the gap between germline ends came to 14 bases. The CDR3 length is 16 residues. CDR1 and CDR2 from the germline V gene are MNHNS and SASEGT. CDR3 protein: CASGEGAHSGANVLTF. The CDR3 nucleotides read TGTGCCAGCGGGGAGGGGGCCCACTCTGGGGCCAACGTCCTGACTTTC.

J is TRBJ1-1 and V is TRBV3-1, with D perhaps matching TRBD1 (5 bases). CDR1 and CDR2 from the germline V gene are LGHDT and YNNKEL (reference sequence). V was cut by 5 bases and J by 8 bases, with 12 bases left in between. The CDR3 runs 12 residues. The CDR3 here is CASSKGPQEAFF. For the CDR3, the DNA is TGTGCCAGCAGCAAGGGACCGCAGGAAGCTTTCTTT. Variable domain in full (rest from reference TRBV3-1 and TRBJ1-1): DTAVSQTPKYLVTQMGNDKSIKCEQNLGHDTMYWYKQDSKKFLKIMFSYNNKELIINETVPNRFSPKSPDKAHLNLHINSLELGDSAVYFCASSKGPQEAFFGQGTRLTVV.

This clonotype was observed a few times. The chain links TRBV4-3 to TRBJ2-7; 10 nucleotides line up with TRBD2. Germline V gives CDR1 LGHNA, CDR2 YSLEER. Trimming cost V 2 bases and J 2 bases; bases outside gene matches: 3. This CDR3 is 15 amino acids long. In nucleotides, the CDR3 is TGCGCCAGCAGCCAACTAGCGGGAGAGACCTACGAGCAGTACTTC. It yields the protein CASSQLAGETYEQYF.

In this sample, this clonotype turned up a few times. The chain joins TRBV9 to TRBJ2-4; 16 nucleotides match TRBD2. V was clipped by 0 bases and J by 8 bases; unmatched bases: 2. This CDR3 contains 16 residues. Germline V CDR1 and CDR2: SGDLS, YYNGEE. The chain's CDR3 is CASSVGGLAGGDIQYF. CDR3 sequence (DNA): TGTGCCAGCAGCGTAGGGGGACTAGCGGGAGGGGACATTCAGTACTTC. Using reference TRBV9 and TRBJ2-4 for the parts outside the CDR3, the full variable domain is DSGVTQTPKHLITATGQRVTLRCSPRSGDLSVYWYQQSLDQGLQFLIQYYNGEERAKGNILERFSAQQFPDLHSELNLSSLELGDSALYFCASSVGGLAGGDIQYFGAGTRLSVL.

This clonotype was detected only a few times. J is TRBJ2-6 and V is TRBV30; D could derive from TRBD1 or TRBD2 (6 bases each). CDR1 and CDR2 (germline): GTSNPN, SVGIG (reference sequence). The CDR3 contains 15 residues. Trimming stripped 4 bases from V and 0 bases from J, with 10 bases between. CDR3 nucleotide sequence: TGTGCCTGGAAGTGGGGGGCCTCTGGGGCCAACGTCCTGACTTTC. The encoded protein is CAWKWGASGANVLTF.

The chain combines TRBV6-2 or TRBV6-3 with TRBJ1-1, with D unclear. CDR3 length: 12 amino acids. The germline CDR1 and CDR2 sequences are MNHEY and SVGEGT. The V and J ends lost 4 bases and 5 bases respectively, with 8 bases between them. CDR3 protein: CASSSVGTEAFF. CDR3 coding DNA: TGTGCCAGCAGTTCGGTAGGGACTGAAGCTTTCTTT.

This clonotype was detected many times. The V gene is TRBV20-1, the J gene TRBJ2-5, with 7 positions matching TRBD1. The V and J ends lost 2 bases and 4 bases, in that order; junction bases with no gene match: 4. Germline loops: CDR1 DFQATT, CDR2 SNEGSKA (reference sequence). The CDR3 spans 13 residues. The CDR3 sequence: CSARPTGLETQYF. In DNA, the CDR3 is TGCAGTGCTAGACCGACAGGGTTAGAGACCCAGTACTTC.

This clonotype was seen more than once but under ten times. The V call is TRBV7-2, the J call TRBJ2-7; 8 bases are shared with TRBD1. The length of the CDR3 is 14 residues. Germline V CDR1 and CDR2: SGHTA, FQGNSA. Trimming took 5 bases from V and 0 from J; bases not matched to a gene: 3. CDR3 region: CASSPTGVSYEQYF. The CDR3 DNA reads TGTGCCAGCAGCCCGACAGGGGTCTCCTACGAGCAGTACTTC.